These 28 T cell receptor beta chains originate from one sample sequenced in a study of shared clonotypes between healthy human individuals. Libraries were prepared by immunoSEQ multiplex PCR; TCRdb keeps only in-frame clonotypes and omits some of them. The sample has hundreds of thousands of clones; 74% are singletons. Sequencing was performed on memory CD4+ T cells sorted from blood. Subset reported: CD45RA-negative fraction. These receptors all stem from a woman aged 30 to 39 in good health.

This clone appeared a few times. J is TRBJ1-2 and V is TRBV9; D possibly corresponds to TRBD1 (6 bases). Trimming took 4 bases from V and 7 from J, leaving 20 bases between them. The V gene's germline CDR1 is SGDLS and CDR2 YYNGEE. This CDR3 is built from 15 residues. The CDR3 nucleotides read TGTGCCAGCAGCCCCCAGGGGAGACAGAAGTTTGGCTACACCTTC. Protein: CASSPQGRQKFGYTF. Drawing the rest from reference TRBV9 and TRBJ1-2, the complete variable domain is DSGVTQTPKHLITATGQRVTLRCSPRSGDLSVYWYQQSLDQGLQFLIQYYNGEERAKGNILERFSAQQFPDLHSELNLSSLELGDSALYFCASSPQGRQKFGYTFGSGTRLTVV.

This clone has more than one count but fewer than ten. The rearrangement uses TRBV7-6 and TRBJ2-6; no clear D gene. The V gene's germline CDR1 is SGHVS and CDR2 FNYEAQ. V gave up 5 bases and J gave up 2 bases, with 10 bases separating them. The CDR3 spans 15 residues. For the CDR3, the DNA is TGTGCCAGCAGCCGTCCTCCGGCTGGGGCCAACGTCCTGACTTTC. It codes for CASSRPPAGANVLTF.

A few counts support this clone. The chain couples TRBV5-1 to TRBJ1-2, with D uncertain. The CDR3 runs 13 residues. Per germline, CDR1 SGHRS and CDR2 YFSETQ. Trimming took off 4 bases at V and 8 bases at J, with 15 bases between the two ends. DNA for the CDR3: TGCGCCAGCAGCCCCATCTCCGGGGTAGGCTACACCTTC. Its protein is CASSPISGVGYTF.

The chain joins TRBV5-1 to TRBJ2-1, with 7 bases aligning to TRBD2. With 7 bases clipped from V and 0 bases from J, the junction kept 7 bases outside the gene matches. Germline values: CDR1 SGHRS, CDR2 YFSETQ. There are 15 residues in the CDR3. CDR3 amino acids: CASAISSGSYNEQFF. CDR3 in DNA: TGCGCCAGCGCTATTTCTAGCGGCTCCTACAATGAGCAGTTCTTC.

This chain links TRBV5-1 with TRBJ2-5; 9 bases agree with TRBD2. Trimming cost V 0 bases and J 4 bases; bases outside gene matches: 7. In germline, CDR1 is SGHRS, CDR2 YFSETQ. The CDR3 consists of 16 residues. The CDR3 region has the DNA TGCGCCAGCAGCTTGGTGGCGGGAGGGCTGGGAGAGACCCAGTACTTC. As protein: CASSLVAGGLGETQYF.

This clone was counted a few times. The rearrangement joins TRBV27 to TRBJ2-2; D ambiguous. CDR1 is MNHEY, CDR2 SMNVEV, per germline (reference sequence). This CDR3 spans 13 amino acids. V was shortened by 3 bases and J by 1 base, with 3 bases between the two germline ends. CDR3 region: CASSFWNTGELFF. As DNA, the CDR3 is TGTGCCAGCAGTTTTTGGAACACCGGGGAGCTGTTTTTT.

The rearrangement uses TRBV5-1 and TRBJ2-5; 11 bases agree with TRBD2. This CDR3 region has 17 residues. Germline lookup yields CDR1 SGHRS and CDR2 YFSETQ. The junction had 9 bases not matched to a gene; V was cut back by 0 bases and J by 5 bases. CDR3 sequence reads: CASSLGPLAGVGETQYF. As DNA, the CDR3 is TGCGCCAGCAGCTTGGGGCCACTAGCGGGAGTTGGGGAGACCCAGTACTTC.

In DNA form, the CDR3 reads TGTGCCACCAGCAGAGATCGGATTCCAAATCAGCCCCAGCATTTT. As protein: CATSRDRIPNQPQHF. The chain is built from TRBV15 and TRBJ1-5; D is uncertain. The CDR3 totals 15 residues. The V and J ends lost 0 bases and 4 bases respectively, with 10 bases between them. CDR1 and CDR2 (germline): LNHNV, YYDKDF (reference sequence).

This clone was seen a few times. Different DNA sequences within this sample yield the same CDR3. This chain uses TRBV5-1 with TRBJ2-5; TRBD1 matches 7 bases. CDR1 and CDR2 from the germline V gene are SGHRS and YFSETQ. V lost 1 base and J lost 3; bases outside the gene matches: 0. The CDR3 length is 13 residues. This CDR3 is CASSLTGEETQYF. The CDR3 DNA sequence: TGCGCCAGCAGCTTGACAGGGGAAGAGACCCAGTACTTC.

The genes are TRBV28 and TRBJ1-1, with TRBD1 identical over 9 bases. After removal of 5 bases from V and 10 bases from J, the junction contained 11 bases not matched to a gene. The germline V gene has CDR1 MDHEN and CDR2 SYDVKM. This CDR3 has 14 amino acids. CDR3 coding DNA: TGTGCCAGCAGTCTACCCGACAGGGGGAGTTTAGCTTTCTTT. Translation: CASSLPDRGSLAFF.

The chain combines TRBV5-1 with TRBJ2-2, with 15 bases identical to TRBD2. V trimming: 5 bases; J trimming: 7 bases; junction bases outside the gene matches: 3. This CDR3 is 15 amino acids long. Germline V lookup: CDR1 SGHRS, CDR2 YFSETQ. The CDR3 reads CASRGLAGGDGELFF. As DNA, the CDR3 is TGCGCCAGCAGGGGACTAGCGGGAGGCGACGGGGAGCTGTTTTTT. The full variable domain, in which reference TRBV5-1 and TRBJ2-2 provide the parts outside the CDR3, is KAGVTQTPRYLIKTRGQQVTLSCSPISGHRSVSWYQQTPGQGLQFLFEYFSETQRNKGNFPGRFSGRQFSNSRSEMNVSTLELGDSALYLCASRGLAGGDGELFFGEGSRLTVL.

DNA for the CDR3: TGTGCCAGCAGTGGTCTAGCGGGAGGGCCCCCCGGGGAGCTGTTTTTT. Amino acids: CASSGLAGGPPGELFF. This chain joins TRBV25-1 and TRBJ2-2, with 12 bases matching TRBD2. The CDR3 length is 16 residues. V lost 4 bases, J lost 6 bases, and 6 bases stayed unmatched. CDR1 and CDR2 (germline): MGHDK, SYGVNS.

This clone was seen only once. The chain combines TRBV11-1 with TRBJ2-2, with D perhaps matching TRBD1 (5 bases). The germline V and J ends were trimmed by 1 base and 6 bases, with 12 bases remaining between them. CDR3 length: 15 residues. Germline CDR1 and CDR2: SGHAT and FQDESV (reference sequence). The CDR3 DNA is TGTGCCAGCAGCTTAGTAGCAGGGCCTCCCGGGGAGCTGTTTTTT. Protein sequence: CASSLVAGPPGELFF.

This chain uses TRBV27 with TRBJ1-1; no clear D gene. The CDR3 covers 14 residues. Germline CDR1 MNHEY, CDR2 SMNVEV (reference sequence). Deletions cut 3 bases from V and 5 bases from J, with 13 bases between. The CDR3 nucleotides read TGTGCCAGCAGTTTTAGAAGGGTAGGAACTGAAGCTTTCTTT. It yields the protein CASSFRRVGTEAFF.

The V and J genes are TRBV28 and TRBJ2-5, with D hard to call. There are 13 residues in the CDR3. The germline gives CDR1 MDHEN, CDR2 SYDVKM. V was trimmed by 2 bases and J by 10 bases, leaving 14 bases between them. The CDR3 nucleotides are TGTGCCAGCAGTTTAATGACGCCGGCGAGCCAGTACTTC. Its translation: CASSLMTPASQYF. The full variable domain, rest sourced from reference TRBV28 and TRBJ2-5, is DVKVTQSSRYLVKRTGEKVFLECVQDMDHENMFWYRQDPGLGLRLIYFSYDVKMKEKGDIPEGYSVSREKKERFSLILESASTNQTSMYLCASSLMTPASQYFGPGTRLLVL.

The rearrangement uses TRBV2 and TRBJ2-3, with a tentative D call TRBD1 (5 bases). CDR3 size: 14 residues. V was pared by 2 bases and J by 4 bases, with 10 bases between. The V gene's germline CDR1 is SNHLY and CDR2 FYNNEI. The CDR3, as DNA: TGTGCCAGCAGTGAACAGGGTATGGCAGATACGCAGTATTTT. Translated, it gives CASSEQGMADTQYF.

A remark on this clone: This clone may be a read error of a much larger clone one base away. The chain links TRBV4-2 to TRBJ1-2; D is unresolved. Trimming removed 1 base from V and 3 bases from J, with 3 bases in between. Germline lookup yields CDR1 LGHNA and CDR2 YNFKEQ. CDR3 length equals 12 residues. The CDR3: CASSQGDYGYTF. The CDR3 bases are TGTGCCAGCAGCCAAGGTGACTATGGCTACACCTTC.

The chain uses TRBV5-1 and TRBJ1-2, with D perhaps TRBD1 (6 bases). In germline, CDR1 is SGHRS, CDR2 YFSETQ. The CDR3 is 13 residues long. Trimming cost V 4 bases and J 4 bases, with 11 bases left between them. CDR3 amino acids: CASSLDSGYGYTF. CDR3 nucleotides: TGCGCCAGCAGCCTGGACAGTGGCTATGGCTACACCTTC.

The rearrangement uses TRBV4-1 and TRBJ2-1, with a tentative D call TRBD2 (7 bases). Germline V gene data show CDR1 as MGHRA and CDR2 as YSYEKL. The CDR3 is 16 residues long. Trimming took off 5 bases at V and 3 bases at J, with 17 bases between the two ends. The CDR3 loop is CASSRGGAGIYNEQFF. CDR3 DNA sequence: TGCGCCAGCAGCAGGGGGGGAGCGGGAATCTACAATGAGCAGTTCTTC.

The genes are TRBV11-2 and TRBJ2-2; a possible D gene is TRBD1 (5 bases). The CDR3 has 13 amino acids. CDR1 and CDR2 (germline): SGHAT, FQNNGV. V lost 2 bases and J lost 5, with 6 bases in between. CDR3 sequence: CASSLRTTGELFF. The CDR3 DNA is TGTGCCAGCAGCTTAAGGACAACCGGGGAGCTGTTTTTT.

This clone was counted a few times. The chain combines TRBV6-5 with TRBJ2-2; D call uncertain. Per germline, CDR1 MNHEY and CDR2 SVGAGI. The CDR3 is made up of 12 amino acids. Trimming took off 5 bases at V and 6 bases at J, with 7 bases between the two ends. Here the CDR3 reads CASSRASGELFF. For the CDR3, the DNA is TGTGCCAGCAGTCGCGCCTCCGGGGAGCTGTTTTTT.

The chain combines TRBV6-6 with TRBJ2-7; TRBD2 might be the D (5 bases). The CDR3 has 12 residues. CDR1 is MNHNY and CDR2 is SVGAGI in the germline V gene (reference sequence). Trimming pared 7 bases from V and 3 bases from J, leaving 10 bases between. The chain's CDR3 is CASKRSDYEQYF. The CDR3 DNA reads as TGTGCCAGCAAGCGGAGCGACTACGAGCAGTACTTC.

The V gene is TRBV27, the J gene TRBJ2-2; 8 bases are a match to TRBD2. J gave up 3 bases and V 5 bases, and 17 bases lay outside the gene matches. CDR3 length: 19 amino acids. Per germline, CDR1 MNHEY and CDR2 SMNVEV (reference sequence). The CDR3 DNA reads as TGTGCCAGCAGTCCCCGAGCCCGAGATAGCGGGGAAGACACCGGGGAGCTGTTTTTT. This sequence encodes CASSPRARDSGEDTGELFF.

J is TRBJ2-1 and V is TRBV27; the D gene is possibly TRBD2 (6 bases). In germline, CDR1 is MNHEY, CDR2 SMNVEV (reference sequence). The CDR3 loop spans 15 amino acids. V was pared by 8 bases and J by 5 bases, with 19 bases between. CDR3 residues: CASHGEGRTDNEQFF. CDR3 nucleotides: TGTGCCAGCCACGGCGAGGGGAGGACCGACAATGAGCAGTTCTTC.

A note on this clone: Other DNA sequences in the same sample also yield this CDR3. The genes are TRBV7-9 and TRBJ1-5, with 9 bases fitting TRBD1. There are 15 residues in the CDR3. The germline CDR1 and CDR2 sequences are SEHNR and FQNEAQ (reference sequence). V dropped 5 bases and J dropped 2; count of bases not matched to a gene: 4. The CDR3 DNA follows: TGTGCCAGCAGCCCACAGGGGGCAGGCAATCAGCCCCAGCATTTT. Its protein is CASSPQGAGNQPQHF. Supplemented by reference TRBV7-9 and TRBJ1-5, the full variable domain reads DTGVSQNPRHKITKRGQNVTFRCDPISEHNRLYWYRQTLGQGPEFLTYFQNEAQLEKSRLLSDRFSAERPKGSFSTLEIQRTEQGDSAMYLCASSPQGAGNQPQHFGDGTRLSIL.

This clone was observed a handful of times. This chain uses TRBV2 with TRBJ2-6; 12 bases match TRBD1. V shed 8 bases and J 2 bases; nucleotides not matched to a gene: 10. In germline, CDR1 is SNHLY, CDR2 FYNNEI. The CDR3 has 18 residues. Here the CDR3 DNA reads TGTGCCAGCGGGGACAGGGGGCGCGGTGGTACTGGGGCCAACGTCCTGACTTTC. It yields the protein CASGDRGRGGTGANVLTF.

J is TRBJ2-7 and V is TRBV6-5, with D possibly TRBD1 on 6 matching bases. Germline CDR1 MNHEY, CDR2 SVGAGI. The CDR3 has 16 residues. V lost 0 bases, J lost 3 bases, and 15 bases lay in between. The CDR3 DNA follows: TGTGCCAGCAGTTACTCGGTCAGGGGATTGGTCTACGAGCAGTACTTC. Its translation: CASSYSVRGLVYEQYF.

On this clone: The sample holds other DNA sequences that translate to the same CDR3. V and J are TRBV5-1 and TRBJ2-1; D is unclear. The CDR3 length is 15 residues. CDR1 is SGHRS and CDR2 is YFSETQ in the germline V gene. The V gene lost 1 base and the J gene lost 0 bases, with 8 bases spanning the gap. The CDR3 DNA sequence: TGCGCCAGCAGCTTGAGATTGAGCTCCTACAATGAGCAGTTCTTC. This sequence encodes CASSLRLSSYNEQFF.